A selection of T cell receptor beta chains follows, all from one sample in a study of cytomegalovirus exposure and HLA in healthy donors. The method was immunoSEQ multiplex PCR; TCRdb's version includes in-frame clones alone and lacks a portion of them. The table includes about 180,000 clones, 76% detected once. Sample: PBMCs. These receptors were taken from a man between 18 and 29 years old in good health and CMV-seronegative. Both conserved end residues are part of each CDR3. A D gene is named only where the DNA matches it firmly. Some rows mark clone size as missing; the rest say once, few, many or name a class of expanded clone.

CASSHTGLGLVQETQYF TGTGCCAGCAGTCATACGGGATTAGGACTGGTCCAAGAGACCCAGTACTTC TRBJ2-5 . TRBV5-4 .
CASSFEARNYGYTF TGCGCCAGCAGCTTCGAAGCGAGGAACTATGGCTACACCTTC TRBJ1-2 . TRBV5-1 .
CAWGTGAPLYGYTF TGTGCCTGGGGTACAGGGGCCCCGCTCTATGGCTACACCTTC TRBJ1-2 TRBD1 TRBV30 .
CASRGAEVYGYTF TGTGCCAGCCGGGGAGCCGAGGTTTATGGCTACACCTTC TRBJ1-2 . TRBV6-5 .
CASSLYQGYEQYF TGTGCCAGCAGCTTATACCAGGGGTATGAGCAGTACTTC TRBJ2-7 . TRBV7-2 .
CASSHQRGSGICGEQYF TGCGCCAGCAGCCACCAGAGGGGTAGCGGGATTTGTGGCGAGCAGTACTTC TRBJ2-7 TRBD2 TRBV4-1 .
CASSLGMGGKGYTF TGTGCCAGCAGTTTAGGGATGGGGGGGAAAGGCTACACCTTC TRBJ1-2 . TRBV27 .
CASSQDRSGGLVYNEQFF TGTGCCAGCAGCCAGGACCGGAGCGGGGGGTTAGTTTATAATGAGCAGTTCTTC TRBJ2-1 TRBD2 TRBV4-2 few
CASSPRDRDNEQFF TGTGCCAGTAGTCCTCGAGACAGGGACAATGAGCAGTTCTTC TRBJ2-1 TRBD1 TRBV19 .
CASSPGTSHYTF TGTGCCAGCAGCCCCGGGACATCCCACTACACCTTC TRBJ1-2 . TRBV7-9 .
CASSLFAGTGFNGELFF TGTGCCAGCAGTTTATTCGCAGGGACAGGGTTTAACGGGGAGCTGTTTTTT TRBJ2-2 TRBD1 TRBV27 few
CASSLRDRVNYGYTF TGTGCCAGCAGCTTAAGAGACAGGGTCAACTATGGCTACACCTTC TRBJ1-2 TRBD1 TRBV5-6 .
CASSPPSPYYGYTF TGTGCCAGCAGCCCCCCCTCCCCCTACTATGGCTACACCTTC TRBJ1-2 . TRBV4-2 .
CATSPEWAGGNTIYF TGTGCCACCAGCCCTGAGTGGGCGGGAGGAAACACCATATATTTT TRBJ1-3 . TRBV15 .
CAISESIGRQIAFF TGTGCCATCAGTGAGTCAATAGGCAGACAGATAGCTTTCTTT TRBJ1-1 . TRBV10-3 .
CASSSTQGAGELFF TGTGCCAGCAGTTCTACCCAGGGGGCCGGGGAGCTGTTTTTT TRBJ2-2 TRBD1 TRBV27 once
CASSLVGARNTEAFF TGTGCCAGCAGCTTAGTGGGGGCTCGGAACACTGAAGCTTTCTTT TRBJ1-1 . TRBV7-9 .
CASSTGSRSYEQYF TGCGCCAGTTCAACCGGGAGCCGGTCCTACGAGCAGTACTTC TRBJ2-7 . TRBV5-1 .
CASSLGHGGGYGYTF TGTGCCAGCAGCTTGGGACACGGCGGGGGGTATGGCTACACCTTC TRBJ1-2 . TRBV5-6 .
CASSFEGTSGGETQYF TGCGCCAGCAGCTTCGAGGGGACTAGCGGGGGGGAGACCCAGTACTTC TRBJ2-5 TRBD2 TRBV5-1 .
CASSLALLGQGVQPQHF TGTGCCAGCAGCTTAGCCCTTTTGGGACAGGGGGTCCAGCCCCAGCATTTT TRBJ1-5 TRBD1 TRBV7-8 few
CASSPNSPNTEAFF TGTGCCAGCTCACCAAACAGTCCTAACACTGAAGCTTTCTTT TRBJ1-1 . TRBV18 once
CASSESRDRRNEKLFF TGTGCCAGCAGTGAATCTAGGGACAGGAGAAATGAAAAACTGTTTTTT TRBJ1-4 TRBD1 TRBV6-1 .
CAISKQGDHGYTF TGTGCCATCAGTAAACAGGGGGACCATGGCTACACCTTC TRBJ1-2 TRBD1 TRBV10-3 .
CASSLNRGGDSPLHF TGTGCCAGCAGCTTGAACAGGGGCGGGGATTCACCCCTCCACTTT TRBJ1-6 TRBD1 TRBV7-8 few
CASSLVSAGGYNEQFF TGTGCCAGCAGCTTGGTCTCAGCGGGGGGGTACAATGAGCAGTTCTTC TRBJ2-1 TRBD2 TRBV7-9 .
CASSIRQGNTEAFF TGTGCCAGCAGTATCAGACAGGGCAACACTGAAGCTTTCTTT TRBJ1-1 TRBD1 TRBV5-4 .
CASSGVSGGTDTQYF TGCGCCAGCAGTGGAGTGAGCGGGGGGACAGATACGCAGTATTTT TRBJ2-3 TRBD2 TRBV10-2 .
CASSPNPVGEQFF TGTGCCAGCAGCCCCAACCCCGTCGGTGAGCAGTTCTTC TRBJ2-1 . TRBV7-9 .
CASSPVWLAGAYNEQFF TGTGCCAGCAGTCCCGTTTGGCTAGCGGGCGCATACAATGAGCAGTTCTTC TRBJ2-1 TRBD2 TRBV27 .
CSVEDPSSGGAVDTQYF TGCAGCGTTGAAGATCCGTCTAGCGGGGGGGCCGTAGATACGCAGTATTTT TRBJ2-3 TRBD2 TRBV29-1 once
CASRASGGAETQYF TGTGCCAGCAGAGCTAGCGGGGGGGCCGAGACCCAGTACTTC TRBJ2-5 TRBD2 TRBV4-2 .
CASSERGGRTDTQYF TGTGCCAGCAGTGAACGCGGCGGGCGGACAGATACGCAGTATTTT TRBJ2-3 . TRBV2 once
CASSYVQGAREQFF TGTGCCAGCAGTTACGTACAGGGTGCTCGTGAGCAGTTCTTC TRBJ2-1 . TRBV6-5 .